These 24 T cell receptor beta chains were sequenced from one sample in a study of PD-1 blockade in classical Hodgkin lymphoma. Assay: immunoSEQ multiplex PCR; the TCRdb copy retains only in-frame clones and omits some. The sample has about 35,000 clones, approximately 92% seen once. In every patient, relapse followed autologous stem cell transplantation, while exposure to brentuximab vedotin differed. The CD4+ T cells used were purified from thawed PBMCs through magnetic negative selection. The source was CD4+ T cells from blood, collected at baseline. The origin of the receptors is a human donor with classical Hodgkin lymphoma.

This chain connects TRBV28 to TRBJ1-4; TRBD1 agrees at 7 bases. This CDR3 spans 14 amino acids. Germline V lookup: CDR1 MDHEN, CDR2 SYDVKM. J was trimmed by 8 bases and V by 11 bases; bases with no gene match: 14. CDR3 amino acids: CAVQGQPLDEKLFF. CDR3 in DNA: TGTGCCGTGCAGGGACAGCCCTTGGACGAAAAACTGTTTTTT.

CDR3: CASRGGGNSYEQYF. As DNA, the CDR3 is TGTGCCAGTCGGGGGGGTGGTAATAGCTACGAGCAGTACTTC. V usage is TRBV19 and J usage is TRBJ2-7; TRBD2 matches 8 bases. V lost 8 bases and J lost 3; bases outside the gene matches: 9. CDR1 and CDR2 from the germline V gene are LNHDA and SQIVND (reference sequence). The CDR3 is made up of 14 amino acids. Full variable domain (rest looked up from reference TRBV19 and TRBJ2-7): DGGITQSPKYLFRKEGQNVTLSCEQNLNHDAMYWYRQDPGQGLRLIYYSQIVNDFQKGDIAEGYSVSREKKESFPLTVTSAQKNPTAFYLCASRGGGNSYEQYFGPGTRLTVT.

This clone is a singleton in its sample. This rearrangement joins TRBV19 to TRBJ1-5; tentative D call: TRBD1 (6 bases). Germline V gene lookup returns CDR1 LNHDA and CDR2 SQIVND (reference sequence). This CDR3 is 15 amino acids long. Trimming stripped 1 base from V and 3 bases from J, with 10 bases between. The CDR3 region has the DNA TGTGCCAGTAGTATAGGCGGACAGACCAATCAGCCCCAGCATTTT. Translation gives CASSIGGQTNQPQHF. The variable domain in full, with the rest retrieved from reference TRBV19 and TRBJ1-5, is DGGITQSPKYLFRKEGQNVTLSCEQNLNHDAMYWYRQDPGQGLRLIYYSQIVNDFQKGDIAEGYSVSREKKESFPLTVTSAQKNPTAFYLCASSIGGQTNQPQHFGDGTRLSIL.

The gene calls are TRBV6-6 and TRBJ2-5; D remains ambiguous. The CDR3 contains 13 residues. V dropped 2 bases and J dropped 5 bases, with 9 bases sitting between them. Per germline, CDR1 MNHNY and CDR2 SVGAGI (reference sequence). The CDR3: CASSYGRAETQYF. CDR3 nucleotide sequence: TGTGCCAGCAGTTACGGAAGAGCGGAGACCCAGTACTTC.

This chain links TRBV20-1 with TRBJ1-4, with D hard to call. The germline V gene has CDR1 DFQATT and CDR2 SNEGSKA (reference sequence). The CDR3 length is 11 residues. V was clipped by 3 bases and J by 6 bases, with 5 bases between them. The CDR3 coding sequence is TGCAGTGCTAGGTCTTATGAAAAACTGTTTTTT. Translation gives CSARSYEKLFF.

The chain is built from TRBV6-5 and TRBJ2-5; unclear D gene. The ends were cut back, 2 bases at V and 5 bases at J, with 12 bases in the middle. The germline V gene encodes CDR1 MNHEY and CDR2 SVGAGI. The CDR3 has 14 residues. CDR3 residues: CASSYLTTGETQYF. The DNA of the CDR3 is TGTGCCAGCAGTTACCTTACGACTGGGGAGACCCAGTACTTC.

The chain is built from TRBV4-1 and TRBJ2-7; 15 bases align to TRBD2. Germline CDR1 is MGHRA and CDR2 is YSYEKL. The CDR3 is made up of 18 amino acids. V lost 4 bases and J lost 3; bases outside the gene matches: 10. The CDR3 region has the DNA TGCGCCAGCAGCCCTGGACTAGCGGGAGGGCTTACTAACTACGAGCAGTACTTC. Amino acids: CASSPGLAGGLTNYEQYF.

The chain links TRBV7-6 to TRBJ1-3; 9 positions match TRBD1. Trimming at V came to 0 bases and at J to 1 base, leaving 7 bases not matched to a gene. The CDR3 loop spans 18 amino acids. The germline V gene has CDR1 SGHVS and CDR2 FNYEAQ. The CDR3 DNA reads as TGTGCCAGCAGCTTAGCGTCCGGGACAGGGATATCTGGAAACACCATATATTTT. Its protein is CASSLASGTGISGNTIYF.

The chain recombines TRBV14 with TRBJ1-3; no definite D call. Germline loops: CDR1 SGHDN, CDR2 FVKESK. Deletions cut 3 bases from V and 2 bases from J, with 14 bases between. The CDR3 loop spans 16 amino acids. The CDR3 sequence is CASSQFSPSTGNTIYF. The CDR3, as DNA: TGTGCCAGCAGCCAGTTCTCCCCTTCAACTGGAAACACCATATATTTT. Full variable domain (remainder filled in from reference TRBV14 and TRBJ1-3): EAGVTQFPSHSVIEKGQTVTLRCDPISGHDNLYWYRRVMGKEIKFLLHFVKESKQDESGMPNNRFLAERTGGTYSTLKVQPAELEDSGVYFCASSQFSPSTGNTIYFGEGSWLTVV.

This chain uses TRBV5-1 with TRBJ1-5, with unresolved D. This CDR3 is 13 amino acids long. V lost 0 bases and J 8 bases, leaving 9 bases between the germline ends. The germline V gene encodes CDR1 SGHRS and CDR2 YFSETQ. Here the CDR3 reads CASSLDGREPQHF. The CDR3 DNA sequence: TGCGCCAGCAGCTTGGACGGGAGAGAGCCCCAGCATTTT.

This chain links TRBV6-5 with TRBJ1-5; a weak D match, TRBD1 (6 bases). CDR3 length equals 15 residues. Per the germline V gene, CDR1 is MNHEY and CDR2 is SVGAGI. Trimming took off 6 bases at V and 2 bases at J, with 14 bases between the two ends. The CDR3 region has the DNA TGTGCCAGCAGCCTCTCAGGGGCTCGCAATCAGCCCCAGCATTTT. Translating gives CASSLSGARNQPQHF.

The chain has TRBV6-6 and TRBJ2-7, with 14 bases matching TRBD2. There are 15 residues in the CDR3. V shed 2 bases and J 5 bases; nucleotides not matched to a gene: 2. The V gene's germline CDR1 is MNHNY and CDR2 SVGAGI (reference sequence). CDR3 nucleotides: TGTGCCAGCAGTTACCGGACTAGCGGGAGGAACGAGCAGTACTTC. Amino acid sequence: CASSYRTSGRNEQYF.

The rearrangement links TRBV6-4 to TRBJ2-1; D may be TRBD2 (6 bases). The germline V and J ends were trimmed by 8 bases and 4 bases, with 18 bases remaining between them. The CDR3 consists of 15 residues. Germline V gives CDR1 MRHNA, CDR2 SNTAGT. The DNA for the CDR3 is TGTGCCAGCGCCGCGGTCGGGAGCGGATACAATGAGCAGTTCTTC. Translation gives CASAAVGSGYNEQFF.

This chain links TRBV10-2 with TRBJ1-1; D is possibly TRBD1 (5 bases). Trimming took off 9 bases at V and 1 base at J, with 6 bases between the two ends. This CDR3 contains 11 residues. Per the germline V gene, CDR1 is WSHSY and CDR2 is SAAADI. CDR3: CASGQNTEAFF. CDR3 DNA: TGCGCCAGTGGACAGAACACTGAAGCTTTCTTT.

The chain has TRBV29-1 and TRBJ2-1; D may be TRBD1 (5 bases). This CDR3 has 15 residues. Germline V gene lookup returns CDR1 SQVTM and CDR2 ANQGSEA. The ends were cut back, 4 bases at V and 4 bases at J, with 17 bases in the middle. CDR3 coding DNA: TGCAGCGTTGCCAGGGCTCTGCGGAGATACAATGAGCAGTTCTTC. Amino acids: CSVARALRRYNEQFF.

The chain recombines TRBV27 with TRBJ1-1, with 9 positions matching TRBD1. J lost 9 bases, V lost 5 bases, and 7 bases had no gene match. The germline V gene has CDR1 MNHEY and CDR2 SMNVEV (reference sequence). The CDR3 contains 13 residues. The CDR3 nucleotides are TGTGCCAGCAGTGCCGGAGGGACAGGGCAAGCTTTCTTT. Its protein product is CASSAGGTGQAFF.

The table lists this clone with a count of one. The CDR3 region is CASSEIWPRGTQYF. CDR3 sequence (DNA): TGTGCCAGCAGCGAGATATGGCCGCGAGGTACGCAGTATTTT. The chain recombines TRBV11-1 with TRBJ2-3; D is unclear. V was trimmed by 5 bases and J by 8 bases, leaving 17 bases between them. Germline CDR1 is SGHAT and CDR2 is FQDESV (reference sequence). CDR3 length: 14 amino acids.

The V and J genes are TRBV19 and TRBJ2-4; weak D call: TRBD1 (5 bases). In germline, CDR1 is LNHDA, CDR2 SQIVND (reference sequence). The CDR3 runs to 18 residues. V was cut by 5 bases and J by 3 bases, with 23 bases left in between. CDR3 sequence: CASSEGSQGYFVKNIQYF. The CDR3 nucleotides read TGTGCCAGTAGTGAAGGCAGCCAGGGATATTTCGTCAAAAACATTCAGTACTTC.

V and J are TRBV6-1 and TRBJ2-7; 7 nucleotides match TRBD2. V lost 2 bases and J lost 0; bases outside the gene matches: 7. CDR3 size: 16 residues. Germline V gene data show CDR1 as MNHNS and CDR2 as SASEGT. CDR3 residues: CASSEREGRDSYEQYF. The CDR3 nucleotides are TGTGCCAGCAGTGAAAGGGAGGGACGGGACTCCTACGAGCAGTACTTC.

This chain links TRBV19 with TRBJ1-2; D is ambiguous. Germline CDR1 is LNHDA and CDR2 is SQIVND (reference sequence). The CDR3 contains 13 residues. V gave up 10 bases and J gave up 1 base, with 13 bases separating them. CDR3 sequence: CATRRIDNYGYTF. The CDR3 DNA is TGTGCCACCCGACGGATAGATAACTATGGCTACACCTTC.

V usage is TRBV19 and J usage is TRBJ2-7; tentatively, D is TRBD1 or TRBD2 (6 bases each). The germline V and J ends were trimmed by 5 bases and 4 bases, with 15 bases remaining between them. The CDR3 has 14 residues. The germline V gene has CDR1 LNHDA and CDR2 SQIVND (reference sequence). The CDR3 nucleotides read TGTGCCAGTAGTGTCTCTAGGGGGGAGTACGAGCAGTACTTC. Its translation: CASSVSRGEYEQYF.

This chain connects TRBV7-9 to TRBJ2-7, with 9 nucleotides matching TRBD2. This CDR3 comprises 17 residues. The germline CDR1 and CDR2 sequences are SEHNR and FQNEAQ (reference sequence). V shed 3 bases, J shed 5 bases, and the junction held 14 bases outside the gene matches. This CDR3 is CASSFSFGLAGKNEQYF. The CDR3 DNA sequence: TGTGCCAGCAGCTTTTCTTTCGGGCTAGCGGGGAAAAACGAGCAGTACTTC.

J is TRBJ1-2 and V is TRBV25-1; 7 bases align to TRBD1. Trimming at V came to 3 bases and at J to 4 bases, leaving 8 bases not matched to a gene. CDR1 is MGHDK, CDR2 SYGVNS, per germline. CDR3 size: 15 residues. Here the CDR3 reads CASSDLTGRSYGYTF. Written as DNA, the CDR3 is TGTGCCAGCAGTGATCTGACAGGGAGAAGCTATGGCTACACCTTC.

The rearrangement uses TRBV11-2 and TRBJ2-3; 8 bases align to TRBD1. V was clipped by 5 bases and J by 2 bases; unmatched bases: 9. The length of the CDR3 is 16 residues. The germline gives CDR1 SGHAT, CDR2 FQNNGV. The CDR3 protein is CASSPDREWTTDTQYF. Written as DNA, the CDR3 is TGTGCCAGCAGCCCGGACAGGGAGTGGACCACAGATACGCAGTATTTT.